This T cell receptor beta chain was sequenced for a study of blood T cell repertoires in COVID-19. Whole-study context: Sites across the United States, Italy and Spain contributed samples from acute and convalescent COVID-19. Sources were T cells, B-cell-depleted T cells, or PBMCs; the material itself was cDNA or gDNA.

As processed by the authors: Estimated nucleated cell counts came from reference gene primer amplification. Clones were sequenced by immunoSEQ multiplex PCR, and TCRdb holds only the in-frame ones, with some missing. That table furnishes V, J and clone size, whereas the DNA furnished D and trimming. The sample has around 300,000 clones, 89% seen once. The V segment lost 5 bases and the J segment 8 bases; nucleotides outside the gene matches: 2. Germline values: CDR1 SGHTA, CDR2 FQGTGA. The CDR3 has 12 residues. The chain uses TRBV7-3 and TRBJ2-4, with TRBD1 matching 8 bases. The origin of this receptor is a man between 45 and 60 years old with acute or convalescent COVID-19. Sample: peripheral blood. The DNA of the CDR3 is TGTGCCAGCAGCGCGACAGGGGACATTCAGTACTTC. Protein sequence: CASSATGDIQYF.